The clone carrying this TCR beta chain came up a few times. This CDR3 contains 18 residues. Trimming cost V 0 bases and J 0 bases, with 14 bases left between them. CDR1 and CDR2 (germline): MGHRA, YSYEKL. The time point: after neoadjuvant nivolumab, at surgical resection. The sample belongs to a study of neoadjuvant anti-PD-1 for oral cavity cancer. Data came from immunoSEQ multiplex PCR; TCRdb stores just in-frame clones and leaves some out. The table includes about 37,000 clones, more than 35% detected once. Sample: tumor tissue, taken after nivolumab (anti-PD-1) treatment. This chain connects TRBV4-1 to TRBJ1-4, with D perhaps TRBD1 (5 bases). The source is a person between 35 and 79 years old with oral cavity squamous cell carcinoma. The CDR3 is CASSQDGGWRATNEKLFF. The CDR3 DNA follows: TGCGCCAGCAGCCAAGACGGGGGATGGAGAGCAACTAATGAAAAACTGTTTTTT.